One sample yielded the 20 T cell receptor beta chains listed below, sequenced in a study of identical twins. Each CDR3 protein gets one entry after TCRdb re-called the 5' RACE reads with MiXCR. Here the sample spans hundreds of thousands of distinct CDR3 sequences, 6% to 6.5% being singletons. Source material: naive T cells sorted from blood. All receptors derive from a man aged 18-30 years in good health.

This clonotype was seen more than once but under ten times. The chain uses TRBV2 and TRBJ1-5, with D possibly matching TRBD1 (5 bases). The V end was cut by 4 bases, the J end by 4 bases, with 11 bases between. The CDR3 is 14 amino acids. The germline V gene encodes CDR1 SNHLY and CDR2 FYNNEI. This chain's CDR3 is CASSGQINNQPQHF. CDR3 DNA: TGTGCCAGCAGTGGACAGATAAATAATCAGCCCCAGCATTTT.

This clonotype has a handful of counts. The chain recombines TRBV12-3 or TRBV12-4 with TRBJ2-7; D is ambiguous. This CDR3 comprises 12 residues. Trimming took 5 bases from V and 4 from J, leaving 9 bases between them. CDR3 sequence reads: CASSRIRYEQYF. The CDR3 nucleotides read TGTGCCAGCAGTCGGATACGATACGAGCAGTACTTC.

The chain links TRBV5-1 to TRBJ2-2, with TRBD2 identical over 11 bases. V lost 4 bases and J lost 4; bases outside the gene matches: 3. The CDR3 is 15 residues long. The germline gives CDR1 SGHRS, CDR2 YFSETQ. CDR3 bases: TGCGCCAGCAGCCACGGGACTAGCGGCACCGGGGAGCTGTTTTTT. It translates to CASSHGTSGTGELFF.

This clonotype was seen many times. The chain couples TRBV5-1 to TRBJ2-7, with D possibly matching TRBD1 (6 bases). This CDR3 comprises 14 residues. Germline CDR1 reads SGHRS; CDR2 reads YFSETQ. Trimming cost V 4 bases and J 5 bases, with 16 bases left between them. CDR3 bases: TGCGCCAGCAGCCCGGGACATTCGAGGGACGAGCAGTACTTC. Protein sequence: CASSPGHSRDEQYF.

This rearrangement joins TRBV3-1 to TRBJ2-2; D gene ambiguous. This CDR3 contains 12 residues. The germline CDR1 and CDR2 sequences are LGHDT and YNNKEL (reference sequence). Trimming pared 4 bases from V and 6 bases from J, leaving 6 bases between. The CDR3 spells CASSPYPGELFF. The CDR3 nucleotides read TGTGCCAGCAGCCCATACCCCGGGGAGCTGTTTTTT.

The chain employs TRBV20-1 and TRBJ2-3, with a possible D match to TRBD2 (5 bases). Trimming stripped 1 base from V and 4 bases from J, with 12 bases between. This CDR3 comprises 14 residues. Per germline, CDR1 DFQATT and CDR2 SNEGSKA (reference sequence). CDR3 in amino acids: CSARGEEGADTQYF. CDR3 sequence (DNA): TGCAGTGCTAGAGGGGAAGAGGGCGCAGATACGCAGTATTTT.

This rearrangement joins TRBV12-3 or TRBV12-4 to TRBJ2-7, with 10 nucleotides matching TRBD2. V lost 8 bases to trimming and J lost 5 bases; unmatched junction nucleotides: 12. The length of the CDR3 is 15 residues. The CDR3 protein is CASSGSGRAFNEQYV. Written as DNA, the CDR3 is TGTGCCAGCTCGGGCAGCGGGAGGGCCTTTAACGAGCAGTACGTC.

This clonotype came up a few times. The chain joins TRBV4-1 to TRBJ2-6; D gene uncertain. This CDR3 has 15 amino acids. Trimming shortened V by 0 bases and J by 2 bases, and 5 bases separated the two germline ends. In germline, CDR1 is MGHRA, CDR2 YSYEKL. Here the CDR3 DNA reads TGCGCCAGCAGCCAAGAGTGGGCTGGGGCCAACGTCCTGACTTTC. The encoded protein is CASSQEWAGANVLTF.

This clonotype turned up a few times. A read error may be the cause here, since a much bigger clone is one base away. This sequence joins TRBV20-1 and TRBJ2-1; no firm D call. The germline CDR1 and CDR2 sequences are DFQATT and SNEGSKA (reference sequence). Trimming took off 0 bases at V and 7 bases at J, with 1 base between the two ends. This CDR3 is 10 amino acids long. The CDR3 DNA sequence: TGCAGTGCTAGAGAGAATGAGCAGTTCTTC. This encodes CSARENEQFF.

In this sample, this clonotype turned up many times. The rearrangement uses TRBV27 and TRBJ2-1, with TRBD2 matching over 13 bases. Per the germline V gene, CDR1 is MNHEY and CDR2 is SMNVEV (reference sequence). The CDR3 loop spans 15 amino acids. J gave up 15 bases and V 0 bases, and 8 bases lay outside the gene matches. The CDR3 bases are TGTGCCAGCAGTTTATCTGGGGGGACTAGCGGGAAGCTGTTCTTC. It codes for CASSLSGGTSGKLFF.

A few counts support this clonotype. The genes are TRBV3-1 and TRBJ2-2; D may be TRBD2 (6 bases). Germline V gene sequence: CDR1 LGHDT, CDR2 YNNKEL (reference sequence). There are 16 residues in the CDR3. Trimming cost V 0 bases and J 4 bases, with 12 bases left between them. The CDR3 region has the DNA TGTGCCAGCAGCCAAGAAGTGGGAGCGGGCACCGGGGAGCTGTTTTTT. Translation gives CASSQEVGAGTGELFF.

This clonotype has a count of ten or more. J is TRBJ1-2 and V is TRBV2; a possible D gene is TRBD1 (6 bases). The ends were cut back, 5 bases at V and 8 bases at J, with 15 bases in the middle. CDR1 is SNHLY, CDR2 FYNNEI, per germline. The CDR3 has 13 residues. This CDR3 is CASSRDRIEGYTF. CDR3 DNA: TGTGCCAGCAGTAGAGACAGGATTGAAGGCTACACCTTC.

This clonotype was counted ten times or more. V and J are TRBV27 and TRBJ2-2, with unresolved D. Germline V CDR1 and CDR2: MNHEY, SMNVEV (reference sequence). The CDR3 totals 11 residues. The germline V and J ends were trimmed by 8 bases and 6 bases, with 7 bases remaining between them. The CDR3 protein is CASSTPGELFF. Here the CDR3 DNA reads TGTGCCAGCTCCACACCCGGGGAGCTGTTTTTT.

In this sample, this clonotype turned up many times. This chain uses TRBV3-1 with TRBJ2-1; possible D gene TRBD1, 6 bases. CDR3 size: 15 residues. V lost 0 bases and J 7 bases, leaving 13 bases between the germline ends. Per germline, CDR1 LGHDT and CDR2 YNNKEL (reference sequence). CDR3: CASSQDSSGVNEQFF. CDR3 DNA: TGTGCCAGCAGCCAAGATAGCTCAGGGGTGAATGAGCAGTTCTTC.

This clonotype was found many times. V and J are TRBV20-1 and TRBJ2-5; possible D gene TRBD2, 6 bases. Germline V lookup: CDR1 DFQATT, CDR2 SNEGSKA (reference sequence). V lost 5 bases to trimming and J lost 2 bases, with 12 bases between them. CDR3 length: 13 residues. CDR3 protein: CSAPGAVQETQYF. CDR3 coding DNA: TGCAGTGCTCCGGGAGCGGTTCAAGAGACCCAGTACTTC.

This clonotype was seen many times. The V gene is TRBV4-3, the J gene TRBJ2-5; D remains ambiguous. CDR1 is LGHNA, CDR2 YSLEER, per germline. V was shortened by 1 base and J by 4 bases, with 13 bases between the two germline ends. The CDR3 length is 15 residues. The CDR3 region is CASSQVGPQGETQYF. The CDR3 DNA follows: TGCGCCAGCAGCCAAGTCGGACCACAAGGAGAGACCCAGTACTTC.

In the case of this clonotype: This may stem from a read error, because a much larger clone lies one nucleotide away. No conserved phenylalanine or tryptophan is present at the end of the CDR3, so a read error is the likely explanation. The rearrangement uses TRBV27 and TRBJ1-5; D possibly corresponds to TRBD1 (6 bases). CDR1 MNHEY and CDR2 SMNVEV come from the germline V gene (reference sequence). There are 13 residues in the CDR3. V shed 10 bases and J shed 3 bases, with 13 bases lying between them. The CDR3, as DNA: TGTGCCACTGGCAGGGGCAACAATCAGCCCCAGCATTGT. Translating gives CATGRGNNQPQHC.

The chain joins TRBV5-6 to TRBJ2-1; tentatively, D is TRBD1 or TRBD2 (6 bases each). This CDR3 comprises 17 residues. CDR1 is SGHDT, CDR2 YYEEEE, per germline. V shed 4 bases and J shed 6 bases, with 23 bases lying between them. DNA of the CDR3: TGTGCCAGCAGCCTCAGAAGGGGGGCGGACCTCCCCAATGAGCAGTTCTTC. Its protein is CASSLRRGADLPNEQFF.

This clonotype was seen repeatedly, ten times or more. The chain links TRBV5-1 to TRBJ2-3; D is undetermined. Deletions cut 3 bases from V and 1 base from J, with 15 bases between. This CDR3 region has 16 residues. CDR1 is SGHRS, CDR2 YFSETQ, per germline. The CDR3 protein is CASSSQVGFGTDTQYF. The CDR3 nucleotides read TGCGCCAGCAGCTCCCAAGTCGGGTTCGGCACAGATACGCAGTATTTT.

This clonotype was picked up a small number of times. The rearrangement links TRBV4-1 to TRBJ1-1; maybe TRBD1 (5 bases). V was shortened by 4 bases and J by 6 bases, with 24 bases between the two germline ends. The CDR3 has 17 residues. Germline V lookup: CDR1 MGHRA, CDR2 YSYEKL. The CDR3: CASSPLPPGTAVSEAFF. The CDR3 DNA is TGCGCCAGCAGCCCGCTCCCCCCGGGGACGGCAGTATCTGAAGCTTTCTTT.